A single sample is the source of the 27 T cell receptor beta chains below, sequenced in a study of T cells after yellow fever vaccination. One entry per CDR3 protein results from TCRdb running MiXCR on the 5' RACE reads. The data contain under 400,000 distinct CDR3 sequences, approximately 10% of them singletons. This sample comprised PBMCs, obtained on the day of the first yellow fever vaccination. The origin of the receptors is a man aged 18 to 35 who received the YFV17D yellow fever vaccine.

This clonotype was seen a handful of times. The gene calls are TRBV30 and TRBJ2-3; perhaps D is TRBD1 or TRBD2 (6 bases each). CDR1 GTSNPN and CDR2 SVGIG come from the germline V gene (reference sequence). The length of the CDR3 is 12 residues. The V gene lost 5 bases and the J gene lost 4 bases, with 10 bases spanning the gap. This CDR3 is CAWEGGSDTQYF. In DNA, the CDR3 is TGTGCCTGGGAGGGGGGCTCAGATACGCAGTATTTT.

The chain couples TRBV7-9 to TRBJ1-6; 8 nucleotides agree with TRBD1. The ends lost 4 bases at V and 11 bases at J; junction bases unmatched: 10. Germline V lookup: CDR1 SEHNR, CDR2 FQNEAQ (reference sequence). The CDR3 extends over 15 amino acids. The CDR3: CASSSSTGGIPPLHF. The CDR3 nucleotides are TGTGCCAGCAGCTCCTCAACAGGGGGGATTCCACCCCTCCACTTT.

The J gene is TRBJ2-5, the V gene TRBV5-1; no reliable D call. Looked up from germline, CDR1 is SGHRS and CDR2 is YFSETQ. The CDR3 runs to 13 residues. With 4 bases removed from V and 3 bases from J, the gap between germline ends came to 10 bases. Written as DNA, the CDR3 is TGCGCCAGCAGCCCCACCCCCAAAGAGACCCAGTACTTC. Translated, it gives CASSPTPKETQYF.

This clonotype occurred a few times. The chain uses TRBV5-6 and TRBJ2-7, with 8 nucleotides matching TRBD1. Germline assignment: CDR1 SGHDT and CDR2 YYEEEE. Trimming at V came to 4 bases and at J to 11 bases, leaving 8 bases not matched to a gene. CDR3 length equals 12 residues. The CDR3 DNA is TGTGCCAGCAGCCTCACAGGGGGTGTAGAGTACGTC. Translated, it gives CASSLTGGVEYV.

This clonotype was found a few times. Here the CDR3 reads CASSYSGIYYEQYF. CDR3 in DNA: TGTGCCAGCAGCTATTCCGGGATCTACTACGAGCAGTACTTC. The chain recombines TRBV6-5 with TRBJ2-7, with a tentative D call TRBD2 (5 bases). Germline V gives CDR1 MNHEY, CDR2 SVGAGI. The CDR3 has 14 residues. The germline V and J ends were trimmed by 6 bases and 3 bases, with 15 bases remaining between them.

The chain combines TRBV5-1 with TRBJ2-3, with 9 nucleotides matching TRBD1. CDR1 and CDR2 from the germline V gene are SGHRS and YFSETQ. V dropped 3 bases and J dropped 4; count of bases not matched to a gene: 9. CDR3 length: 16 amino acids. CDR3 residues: CASSSGTGWWSDTQYF. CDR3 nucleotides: TGCGCCAGCAGCTCCGGGACAGGGTGGTGGTCAGATACGCAGTATTTT.

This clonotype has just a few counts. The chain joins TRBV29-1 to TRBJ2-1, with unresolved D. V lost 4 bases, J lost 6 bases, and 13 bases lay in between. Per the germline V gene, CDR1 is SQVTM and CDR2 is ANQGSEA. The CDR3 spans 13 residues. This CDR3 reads CSVARNRLNEQFF. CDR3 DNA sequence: TGCAGCGTTGCCCGCAATCGGCTCAATGAGCAGTTCTTC.

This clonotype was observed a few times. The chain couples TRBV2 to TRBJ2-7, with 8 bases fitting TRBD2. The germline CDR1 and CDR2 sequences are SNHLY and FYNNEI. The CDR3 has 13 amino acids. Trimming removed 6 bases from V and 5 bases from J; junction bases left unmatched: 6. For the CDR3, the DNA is TGTGCCAGCAGAACGGGGGGGGCGGACGAGCAGTACGTC. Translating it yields CASRTGGADEQYV.

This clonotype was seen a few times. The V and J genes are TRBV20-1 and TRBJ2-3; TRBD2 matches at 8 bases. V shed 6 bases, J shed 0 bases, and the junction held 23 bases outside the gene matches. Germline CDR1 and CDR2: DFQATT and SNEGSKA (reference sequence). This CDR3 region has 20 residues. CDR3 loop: CSAPPQAIAGGRSSTDTQYF. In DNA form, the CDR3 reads TGCAGTGCCCCACCTCAAGCTATTGCGGGGGGCCGCTCTAGCACAGATACGCAGTATTTT.

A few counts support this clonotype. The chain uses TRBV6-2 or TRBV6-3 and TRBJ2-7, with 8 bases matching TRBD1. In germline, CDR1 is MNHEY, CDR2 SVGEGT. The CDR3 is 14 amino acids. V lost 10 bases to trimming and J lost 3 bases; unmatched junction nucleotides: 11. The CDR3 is CATRETGDHYEQYF. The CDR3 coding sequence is TGTGCCACCAGGGAGACAGGGGATCACTACGAGCAGTACTTC.

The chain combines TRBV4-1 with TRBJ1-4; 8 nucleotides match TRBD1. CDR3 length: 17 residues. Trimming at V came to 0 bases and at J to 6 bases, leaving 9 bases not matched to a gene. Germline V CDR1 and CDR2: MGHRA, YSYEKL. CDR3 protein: CASSQDPGQGGYEKLFF. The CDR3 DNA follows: TGCGCCAGCAGCCAAGACCCAGGACAGGGAGGTTATGAAAAACTGTTTTTT.

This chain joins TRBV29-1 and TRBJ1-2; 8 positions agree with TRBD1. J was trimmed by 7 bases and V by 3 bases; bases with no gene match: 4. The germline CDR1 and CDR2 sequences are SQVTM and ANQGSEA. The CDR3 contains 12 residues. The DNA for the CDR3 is TGCAGCGTTGAGTCTGGACAGGGTGGCTACACCTTC. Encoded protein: CSVESGQGGYTF.

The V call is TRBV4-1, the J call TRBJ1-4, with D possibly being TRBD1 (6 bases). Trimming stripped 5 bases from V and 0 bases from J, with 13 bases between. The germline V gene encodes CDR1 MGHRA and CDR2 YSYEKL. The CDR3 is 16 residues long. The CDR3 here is CASSLRTDPTNEKLFF. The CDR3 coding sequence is TGCGCCAGCAGCTTGCGGACAGACCCAACTAATGAAAAACTGTTTTTT.

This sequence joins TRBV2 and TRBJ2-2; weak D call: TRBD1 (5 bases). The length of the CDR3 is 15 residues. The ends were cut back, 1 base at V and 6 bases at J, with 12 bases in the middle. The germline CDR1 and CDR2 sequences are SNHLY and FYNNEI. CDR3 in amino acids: CASSEGTWLAGELFF. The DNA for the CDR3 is TGTGCCAGCAGTGAAGGGACATGGCTCGCCGGGGAGCTGTTTTTT.

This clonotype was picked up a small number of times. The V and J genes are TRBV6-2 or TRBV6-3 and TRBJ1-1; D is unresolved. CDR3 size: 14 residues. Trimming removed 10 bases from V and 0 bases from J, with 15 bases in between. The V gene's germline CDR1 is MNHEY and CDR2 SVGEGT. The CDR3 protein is CATYPTGMNTEAFF. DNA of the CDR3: TGTGCCACCTACCCTACCGGCATGAACACTGAAGCTTTCTTT.

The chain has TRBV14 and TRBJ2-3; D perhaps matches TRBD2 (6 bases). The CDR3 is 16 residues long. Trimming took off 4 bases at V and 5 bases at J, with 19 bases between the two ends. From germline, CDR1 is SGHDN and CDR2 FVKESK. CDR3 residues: CASSPLPGLDEDTQYF. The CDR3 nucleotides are TGTGCCAGCAGCCCTCTACCGGGACTGGATGAAGATACGCAGTATTTT.

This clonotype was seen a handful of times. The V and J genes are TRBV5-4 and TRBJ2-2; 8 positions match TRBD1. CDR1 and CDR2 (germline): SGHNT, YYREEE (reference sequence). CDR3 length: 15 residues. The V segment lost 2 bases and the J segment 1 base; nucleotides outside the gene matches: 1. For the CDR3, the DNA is TGTGCCAGCAGCTTTGGGACAGGGAACACCGGGGAGCTGTTTTTT. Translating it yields CASSFGTGNTGELFF. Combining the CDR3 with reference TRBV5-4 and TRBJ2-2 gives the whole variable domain ETGVTQSPTHLIKTRGQQVTLRCSSQSGHNTVSWYQQALGQGPQFIFQYYREEENGRGNFPPRFSGLQFPNYSSELNVNALELDDSALYLCASSFGTGNTGELFFGEGSRLTVL.

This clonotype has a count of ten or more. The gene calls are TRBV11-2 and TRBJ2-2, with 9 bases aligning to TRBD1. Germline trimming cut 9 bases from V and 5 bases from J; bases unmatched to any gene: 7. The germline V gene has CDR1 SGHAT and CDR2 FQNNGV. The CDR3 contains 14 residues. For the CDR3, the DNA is TGTGCCAGTCGGCCGGGACAGGGAACCGGGGAGCTGTTTTTT. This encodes CASRPGQGTGELFF.

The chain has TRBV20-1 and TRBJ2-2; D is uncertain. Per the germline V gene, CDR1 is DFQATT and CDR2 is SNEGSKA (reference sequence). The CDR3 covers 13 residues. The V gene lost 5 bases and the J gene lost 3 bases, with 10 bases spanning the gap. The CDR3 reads CSALGPDTGELFF. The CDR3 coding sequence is TGCAGTGCTTTAGGGCCAGACACCGGGGAGCTGTTTTTT.

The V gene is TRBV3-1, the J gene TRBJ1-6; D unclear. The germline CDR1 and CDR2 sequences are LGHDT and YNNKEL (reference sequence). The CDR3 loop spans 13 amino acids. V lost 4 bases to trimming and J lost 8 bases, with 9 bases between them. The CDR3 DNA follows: TGTGCCAGCAGCCGAAAACTTGATTCACCCCTCCACTTT. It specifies CASSRKLDSPLHF. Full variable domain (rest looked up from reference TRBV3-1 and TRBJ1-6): DTAVSQTPKYLVTQMGNDKSIKCEQNLGHDTMYWYKQDSKKFLKIMFSYNNKELIINETVPNRFSPKSPDKAHLNLHINSLELGDSAVYFCASSRKLDSPLHFGNGTRLTVT.

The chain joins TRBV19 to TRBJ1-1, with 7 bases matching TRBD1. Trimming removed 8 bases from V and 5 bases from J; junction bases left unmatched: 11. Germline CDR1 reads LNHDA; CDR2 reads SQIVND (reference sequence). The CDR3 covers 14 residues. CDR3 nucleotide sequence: TGTGCCAGTTGGGGACAGTCGTTGGGGACTGAAGCTTTCTTT. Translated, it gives CASWGQSLGTEAFF.

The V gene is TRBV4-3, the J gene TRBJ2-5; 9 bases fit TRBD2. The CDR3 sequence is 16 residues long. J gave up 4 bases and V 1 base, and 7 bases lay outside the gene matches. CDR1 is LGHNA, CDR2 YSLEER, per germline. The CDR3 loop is CASSQGGRLAVETQYF. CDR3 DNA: TGCGCCAGCAGCCAAGGGGGCCGACTAGCGGTAGAGACCCAGTACTTC.

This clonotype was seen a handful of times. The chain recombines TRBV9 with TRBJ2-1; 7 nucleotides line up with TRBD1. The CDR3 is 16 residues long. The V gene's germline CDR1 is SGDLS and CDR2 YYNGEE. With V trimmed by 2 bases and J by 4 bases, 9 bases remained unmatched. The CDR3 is CASSVHTGTAYNEQFF. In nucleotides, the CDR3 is TGTGCCAGCAGCGTTCACACCGGGACAGCTTACAATGAGCAGTTCTTC. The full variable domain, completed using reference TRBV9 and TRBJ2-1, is DSGVTQTPKHLITATGQRVTLRCSPRSGDLSVYWYQQSLDQGLQFLIQYYNGEERAKGNILERFSAQQFPDLHSELNLSSLELGDSALYFCASSVHTGTAYNEQFFGPGTRLTVL.

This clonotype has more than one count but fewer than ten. CDR3 protein: CASWGTEAFF. The CDR3 DNA follows: TGTGCCTCCTGGGGGACTGAAGCTTTCTTT. V usage is TRBV30 and J usage is TRBJ1-1, with D possibly TRBD1 on 5 matching bases. CDR1 is GTSNPN and CDR2 is SVGIG in the germline V gene (reference sequence). The V end lost 7 bases, the J end lost 5 bases, and 8 bases lay between the germline ends. This CDR3 has 10 residues.

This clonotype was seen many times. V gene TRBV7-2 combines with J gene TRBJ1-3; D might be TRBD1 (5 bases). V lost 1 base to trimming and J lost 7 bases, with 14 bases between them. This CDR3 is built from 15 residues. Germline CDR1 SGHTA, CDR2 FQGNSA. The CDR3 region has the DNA TGTGCCAGCAGCTTAGTGGCAGGGTGGACGAACACCATATATTTT. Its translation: CASSLVAGWTNTIYF.

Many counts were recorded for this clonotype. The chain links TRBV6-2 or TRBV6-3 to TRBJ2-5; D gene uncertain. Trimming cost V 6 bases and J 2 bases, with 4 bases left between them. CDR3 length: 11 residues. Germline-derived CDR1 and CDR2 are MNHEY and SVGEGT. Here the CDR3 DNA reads TGTGCCAGCAGGGGACAAGAGACCCAGTACTTC. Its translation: CASRGQETQYF.

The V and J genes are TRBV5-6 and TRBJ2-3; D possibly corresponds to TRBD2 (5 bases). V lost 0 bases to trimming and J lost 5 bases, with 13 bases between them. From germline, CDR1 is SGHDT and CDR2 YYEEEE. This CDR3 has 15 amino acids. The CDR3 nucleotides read TGTGCCAGCAGCTTGGTCCCGAGGGTGGGAGATACGCAGTATTTT. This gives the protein CASSLVPRVGDTQYF.